The sequence of this TCR beta chain was determined in a study of shared clonotypes between healthy human individuals. Naive CD8 cells lacked CD45RO, underwent positive selection for CCR7 and left out terminally differentiated effector memory CD45RA+ cells. Germline V lookup: CDR1 SGHRS, CDR2 YFSETQ. This CDR3 has 14 amino acids. Between the trimmed V and J ends, which lost 4 bases and 2 bases, there was a span of 13 bases. The method was immunoSEQ multiplex PCR; TCRdb's version includes in-frame clones alone and lacks a portion of them. The sample has hundreds of thousands of clones, roughly 94% seen once. About this clone: Other DNA sequences within the sample encode an identical CDR3.

This chain uses TRBV5-1 with TRBJ2-7; either TRBD1 or TRBD2 may fit D (5 bases each). The receptor's source is a man aged 30 to 39 in good health. The material sequenced was naive CD8+ T cells sorted from blood. The chain's CDR3 is CASSPGTGPYEQYF. CDR3 bases: TGCGCCAGCAGCCCAGGGACGGGGCCCTACGAGCAGTACTTC. Full variable domain (remainder filled in from reference TRBV5-1 and TRBJ2-7): KAGVTQTPRYLIKTRGQQVTLSCSPISGHRSVSWYQQTPGQGLQFLFEYFSETQRNKGNFPGRFSGRQFSNSRSEMNVSTLELGDSALYLCASSPGTGPYEQYFGPGTRLTVT.